The 32 T cell receptor beta chains reported below all come from one sample, sequenced in a study of blood T cell repertoires in COVID-19. Produced via immunoSEQ multiplex PCR; TCRdb's table is partial and in-frame only. The table includes tens of thousands of clones, 90% detected once. The sequenced sample consisted of peripheral blood. These receptor sequences come from a man over 45 with acute or convalescent COVID-19.

This rearrangement joins TRBV5-4 to TRBJ2-5, with 15 bases fitting TRBD2. The CDR3 length is 16 residues. Germline CDR1 reads SGHNT; CDR2 reads YYREEE (reference sequence). Trimming removed 4 bases from V and 5 bases from J; junction bases left unmatched: 6. The CDR3 bases are TGTGCCAGCAGCAGGACTAGCGGGAGGGCCTCCGAGACCCAGTACTTC. Its protein is CASSRTSGRASETQYF.

The V call is TRBV10-3, the J call TRBJ2-1, with 9 bases that match TRBD2. V dropped 3 bases and J dropped 7; count of bases not matched to a gene: 7. The germline V gene encodes CDR1 ENHRY and CDR2 SYGVKD. The CDR3 has 15 amino acids. This CDR3 reads CAISDGGRAGNEQFF. Written as DNA, the CDR3 is TGTGCCATCAGTGATGGCGGGAGGGCCGGGAATGAGCAGTTCTTC.

This clone was detected a few times. The chain uses TRBV19 and TRBJ2-2; TRBD1 matches 11 bases. V dropped 6 bases and J dropped 7; count of bases not matched to a gene: 4. This CDR3 contains 14 residues. Germline lookup yields CDR1 LNHDA and CDR2 SQIVND (reference sequence). CDR3 DNA: TGTGCCAGTAGGGGACAGGGGGATGGCGGGGAGCTGTTTTTT. As protein: CASRGQGDGGELFF.

The rearrangement joins TRBV5-5 to TRBJ1-2; D uncertain. Germline loops: CDR1 SGHKS, CDR2 YYEKEE (reference sequence). The CDR3 contains 13 residues. V was shortened by 1 base and J by 2 bases, with 6 bases between the two germline ends. CDR3 DNA sequence: TGTGCCAGCAGCTTGATCCAGAACTATGGCTACACCTTC. Translating gives CASSLIQNYGYTF. The complete variable domain, with remaining parts taken from reference TRBV5-5 and TRBJ1-2, reads DAGVTQSPTHLIKTRGQQVTLRCSPISGHKSVSWYQQVLGQGPQFIFQYYEKEERGRGNFPDRFSARQFPNYSSELNVNALLLGDSALYLCASSLIQNYGYTFGSGTRLTVV.

The chain uses TRBV7-2 and TRBJ2-3, with a tentative D call TRBD1 (5 bases). The V end lost 4 bases, the J end lost 6 bases, and 8 bases lay between the germline ends. The CDR3 length is 12 residues. The germline V gene has CDR1 SGHTA and CDR2 FQGNSA. The DNA for the CDR3 is TGTGCCAGCAGCTCCAAGGGGGATACGCAGTATTTT. Translating it yields CASSSKGDTQYF.

V usage is TRBV29-1 and J usage is TRBJ1-5; tentative D call: TRBD1 (6 bases). Between the trimmed V and J ends, which lost 1 base and 7 bases, there was a span of 11 bases. Germline V gene sequence: CDR1 SQVTM, CDR2 ANQGSEA. This CDR3 has 13 amino acids. This chain's CDR3 is CSVEAGGGQPQHF. CDR3 bases: TGCAGCGTTGAAGCGGGGGGCGGGCAGCCCCAGCATTTT.

The chain couples TRBV5-5 to TRBJ1-2; 9 positions agree with TRBD1. The CDR3 totals 15 residues. V was pared by 0 bases and J by 3 bases, with 3 bases of the junction left unmatched. Germline loops: CDR1 SGHKS, CDR2 YYEKEE (reference sequence). The CDR3 DNA reads as TGTGCCAGCAGCTTGGAGGGGACAGGGTACTATGGCTACACCTTC. It translates to CASSLEGTGYYGYTF.

The chain combines TRBV11-2 with TRBJ2-7; perhaps TRBD2 as D (5 bases). The germline gives CDR1 SGHAT, CDR2 FQNNGV. The CDR3 has 14 residues. Trimming pared 6 bases from V and 7 bases from J, leaving 19 bases between. CDR3 sequence reads: CASRVLLGSGEQYF. The CDR3 nucleotides read TGTGCCAGCAGGGTCCTACTAGGGTCGGGGGAGCAGTACTTC.

V and J are TRBV7-9 and TRBJ1-2; D is unclear. V shed 7 bases and J shed 4 bases, with 7 bases lying between them. The CDR3 covers 11 residues. Germline CDR1 reads SEHNR; CDR2 reads FQNEAQ (reference sequence). This CDR3 is CASTLSYGYTF. The CDR3 nucleotides read TGTGCCAGCACACTTTCCTATGGCTACACCTTC.

This chain uses TRBV29-1 with TRBJ2-5; a possible D gene is TRBD1 (6 bases). Germline CDR1 and CDR2: SQVTM and ANQGSEA. There are 17 residues in the CDR3. Trimming took off 0 bases at V and 5 bases at J, with 22 bases between the two ends. Here the CDR3 DNA reads TGCAGCGTTGAAGATCTTTCCACGGGACATATGCGGGAGACCCAGTACTTC. Amino acids: CSVEDLSTGHMRETQYF.

The rearrangement uses TRBV19 and TRBJ1-6; 7 positions agree with TRBD1. CDR1 and CDR2 (germline): LNHDA, SQIVND (reference sequence). The CDR3 sequence is 14 residues long. Germline trimming cut 1 base from V and 14 bases from J; bases unmatched to any gene: 8. CDR3 amino acids: CASSIAGDSPTLHF. CDR3 coding DNA: TGTGCCAGTAGTATAGCGGGGGACAGCCCGACCCTCCACTTT.

The V gene is TRBV30, the J gene TRBJ1-4; D is perhaps TRBD1 (5 bases). Trimming took 0 bases from V and 5 from J, leaving 19 bases between them. The CDR3 runs 17 residues. Germline V gene sequence: CDR1 GTSNPN, CDR2 SVGIG (reference sequence). DNA for the CDR3: TGTGCCTGGAGTGTACTGTCTGCGGGGGGACCAAATGAAAAACTGTTTTTT. Amino acids: CAWSVLSAGGPNEKLFF.

CDR3 in amino acids: CASSAEVAYEQYF. The CDR3 nucleotides read TGTGCCAGCAGCGCGGAGGTCGCCTACGAGCAGTACTTC. The chain has TRBV7-8 and TRBJ2-7; maybe TRBD2 (5 bases). This CDR3 contains 13 residues. Germline V gene lookup returns CDR1 SGHVS and CDR2 FQNEAQ. The V gene lost 5 bases and the J gene lost 2 bases, with 10 bases spanning the gap.

The chain has TRBV9 and TRBJ2-2; D is possibly TRBD2 (6 bases). The CDR3 has 17 amino acids. The germline V gene has CDR1 SGDLS and CDR2 YYNGEE. V was shortened by 2 bases and J by 10 bases, with 24 bases between the two germline ends. The CDR3 loop is CASSVPTGTDAPVELFF. The CDR3 coding sequence is TGTGCCAGCAGCGTCCCGACCGGGACTGACGCACCGGTGGAGCTGTTTTTT.

This sequence joins TRBV19 and TRBJ1-1, with D unresolved. The germline gives CDR1 LNHDA, CDR2 SQIVND (reference sequence). The CDR3 is made up of 13 amino acids. V shed 3 bases and J shed 5 bases, with 10 bases lying between them. The CDR3 reads CASSIGSGTEAFF. The CDR3, as DNA: TGTGCCAGTAGTATCGGTTCGGGAACTGAAGCTTTCTTT.

This rearrangement joins TRBV18 to TRBJ2-7; tentative D call: TRBD2 (5 bases). This CDR3 has 15 residues. Germline-derived CDR1 and CDR2 are KGHSH and LQKENI. Trimming left V 6 bases short and J 2 bases short, with 17 bases between. CDR3: CASSPGLAAAYEQYF. The CDR3 nucleotides are TGTGCCAGCTCCCCGGGATTAGCTGCGGCCTACGAGCAGTACTTC.

This chain uses TRBV11-2 with TRBJ2-7; TRBD2 is a possible D gene (6 bases). Germline V gives CDR1 SGHAT, CDR2 FQNNGV. This CDR3 is 13 amino acids long. V was cut by 5 bases and J by 7 bases, with 15 bases left in between. DNA for the CDR3: TGTGCCAGCAGCCCCGGGGGAGTGGGGGAGCAGTACTTC. It yields the protein CASSPGGVGEQYF.

The chain uses TRBV19 and TRBJ2-1; D is uncertain. CDR3 length: 13 residues. Germline V lookup: CDR1 LNHDA, CDR2 SQIVND (reference sequence). V was pared by 7 bases and J by 0 bases, with 7 bases between. In nucleotides, the CDR3 is TGTGCCAGTAACTCCGACTCCTACAATGAGCAGTTCTTC. It translates to CASNSDSYNEQFF.

V is TRBV27 and J is TRBJ1-6, with TRBD1 matching over 8 bases. CDR1 is MNHEY, CDR2 SMNVEV, per germline (reference sequence). With V trimmed by 5 bases and J by 8 bases, 8 bases remained unmatched. This CDR3 is built from 15 residues. The CDR3 is CASSPDRGPYSPLHF. The CDR3 DNA reads as TGTGCCAGCAGTCCCGACAGGGGCCCCTATTCACCCCTCCACTTT.

The chain joins TRBV11-3 to TRBJ2-1; D possibly corresponds to TRBD2 (6 bases). The germline V gene has CDR1 SGHNT and CDR2 YENEEA. There are 13 residues in the CDR3. V was cut by 4 bases and J by 10 bases, with 14 bases left in between. The CDR3 protein is CASSWTRDSEQFF. The CDR3 nucleotides are TGTGCCAGCAGCTGGACCCGGGACTCCGAGCAGTTCTTC. The variable domain in full, with the rest retrieved from reference TRBV11-3 and TRBJ2-1, is EAGVVQSPRYKIIEKKQPVAFWCNPISGHNTLYWYLQNLGQGPELLIRYENEEAVDDSQLPKDRFSAERLKGVDSTLKIQPAELGDSAVYLCASSWTRDSEQFFGPGTRLTVL.

The chain employs TRBV6-6 and TRBJ2-5, with TRBD1 matching 8 bases. CDR1 MNHNY and CDR2 SVGAGI come from the germline V gene (reference sequence). There are 15 residues in the CDR3. Trimming at V came to 0 bases and at J to 3 bases, leaving 3 bases not matched to a gene. The CDR3 sequence: CASSYSKTGEETQYF. The CDR3 DNA follows: TGTGCCAGCAGTTACTCGAAGACAGGGGAAGAGACCCAGTACTTC.

CDR3 protein: CASSYAAGGEAFF. As DNA, the CDR3 is TGTGCCAGCAGTTACGCGGCCGGGGGTGAAGCTTTCTTT. The J gene is TRBJ1-1, the V gene TRBV6-5, with D possibly matching TRBD1 (5 bases). Germline V lookup: CDR1 MNHEY, CDR2 SVGAGI. The CDR3 is 13 residues long. V lost 2 bases and J 7 bases, leaving 11 bases between the germline ends.

The J gene is TRBJ1-1, the V gene TRBV7-9; D possibly corresponds to TRBD1 (5 bases). Trimming took off 0 bases at V and 5 bases at J, with 19 bases between the two ends. Germline V gene data show CDR1 as SEHNR and CDR2 as FQNEAQ (reference sequence). The CDR3 totals 17 residues. The chain's CDR3 is CASSLAAVGRVFTEAFF. CDR3 DNA: TGTGCCAGCAGCTTAGCGGCGGTAGGCAGGGTGTTTACTGAAGCTTTCTTT.

The chain joins TRBV2 to TRBJ2-3; TRBD1 matches 12 bases. CDR3 length equals 16 residues. In germline, CDR1 is SNHLY, CDR2 FYNNEI. V shed 9 bases and J 3 bases; nucleotides not matched to a gene: 10. In DNA, the CDR3 is TGTGCCAGATACCGGGACAGGGGGCGAGGGACAGATACGCAGTATTTT. Translation gives CARYRDRGRGTDTQYF.

The V gene is TRBV12-3 or TRBV12-4, the J gene TRBJ2-1; 9 nucleotides align to TRBD2. The CDR3 has 12 amino acids. V lost 7 bases to trimming and J lost 13 bases; unmatched junction nucleotides: 8. The CDR3 region is CASTPTSGSQFF. The CDR3 DNA reads TGTGCCAGCACCCCCACTAGCGGGTCTCAGTTCTTC.

This clone occurred a few times. The rearrangement uses TRBV7-8 and TRBJ2-7; 7 bases line up with TRBD2. J lost 2 bases, V lost 7 bases, and 11 bases had no gene match. Germline V gene data show CDR1 as SGHVS and CDR2 as FQNEAQ. CDR3 length: 15 residues. In nucleotides, the CDR3 is TGTGCCAGCAACCGAAGGCGGGAGTCCCCCTACGAGCAGTACTTC. As protein: CASNRRRESPYEQYF.

The CDR3 DNA reads TGTGCCAGCATGGACCGGGACTCCTACGAGCAGTACTTC. The encoded protein is CASMDRDSYEQYF. The rearrangement links TRBV6-5 to TRBJ2-7; weak D call: TRBD2 (5 bases). Per germline, CDR1 MNHEY and CDR2 SVGAGI. The CDR3 has 13 residues. V was cut by 7 bases and J by 0 bases, with 10 bases left in between.

This clone has a single count. The chain couples TRBV29-1 to TRBJ2-2; TRBD2 matches at 7 bases. V was clipped by 4 bases and J by 4 bases; unmatched bases: 6. The CDR3 extends over 14 amino acids. Germline CDR1 reads SQVTM; CDR2 reads ANQGSEA. The CDR3 DNA follows: TGCAGCGTTGGGGCGGGAGTGGTCACCGGGGAGCTGTTTTTT. This encodes CSVGAGVVTGELFF.

The V call is TRBV30, the J call TRBJ1-5; D is perhaps TRBD1 (5 bases). Trimming took 1 base from V and 5 from J, leaving 15 bases between them. CDR1 and CDR2 from the germline V gene are GTSNPN and SVGIG (reference sequence). The CDR3 totals 15 residues. CDR3 DNA sequence: TGTGCCTGGAGTGCATCGGGGGTCTCTCATCAGCCCCAGCATTTT. As protein: CAWSASGVSHQPQHF.

The chain combines TRBV12-3 or TRBV12-4 with TRBJ2-1; D is uncertain. Trimming shortened V by 5 bases and J by 9 bases, and 14 bases separated the two germline ends. The CDR3 is made up of 13 amino acids. CDR3 in amino acids: CASSPAPQREQFF. The DNA of the CDR3 is TGTGCCAGCAGTCCCGCCCCTCAGCGTGAGCAGTTCTTC.

This chain connects TRBV19 to TRBJ1-4; possible D gene TRBD1, 5 bases. The length of the CDR3 is 18 residues. Trimming shortened V by 0 bases and J by 0 bases, and 14 bases separated the two germline ends. Germline lookup yields CDR1 LNHDA and CDR2 SQIVND (reference sequence). CDR3 region: CASSIDARVGSTNEKLFF. DNA for the CDR3: TGTGCCAGTAGTATAGATGCCAGGGTAGGCTCAACTAATGAAAAACTGTTTTTT. The full variable domain, completed using reference TRBV19 and TRBJ1-4, is DGGITQSPKYLFRKEGQNVTLSCEQNLNHDAMYWYRQDPGQGLRLIYYSQIVNDFQKGDIAEGYSVSREKKESFPLTVTSAQKNPTAFYLCASSIDARVGSTNEKLFFGSGTQLSVL.

This CDR3 is CASSLGTGRIQETQYF. Written as DNA, the CDR3 is TGTGCCAGCTCCCTCGGGACAGGGAGGATCCAAGAGACCCAGTACTTC. V is TRBV18 and J is TRBJ2-5; 9 positions match TRBD1. Trimming at V came to 6 bases and at J to 1 base, leaving 9 bases not matched to a gene. This CDR3 has 16 residues. Germline CDR1 KGHSH, CDR2 LQKENI.